A single sample is the source of the 9 T cell receptor beta chains below, sequenced in a study of metastatic and nonmetastatic thyroid tumors. From the PCR reads, TCRdb re-called clones with MiXCR. The sample has 45,000 to 55,000 clones, approximately 24% seen once; the top ten hold around 3%. Patients were all untreated before their thyroid surgery. The sample taken for sequencing was blood. Receptor source: a male donor with papillary thyroid cancer or a benign thyroid nodule (not recorded which). Some clones in this sample may be carry-over from other donors' samples.

In this sample, this clone turned up many times. The chain joins TRBV20-1 to TRBJ2-1; D call uncertain. Deletions cut 4 bases from V and 0 bases from J, with 10 bases between. The V gene's germline CDR1 is DFQATT and CDR2 SNEGSKA (reference sequence). The CDR3 has 14 residues. CDR3 sequence reads: CSATRLVSYNEQFF. The CDR3 DNA follows: TGCAGTGCTACACGACTGGTCTCCTACAATGAGCAGTTCTTC.

The chain joins TRBV6-1 to TRBJ1-1; no definite D call. Germline loops: CDR1 MNHNS, CDR2 SASEGT. This CDR3 spans 11 amino acids. The V end was cut by 6 bases, the J end by 11 bases, with 13 bases between. The CDR3 DNA reads as TGTGCCAGCAGAGATCAAGGGAAGGCTTTCTTT. Translated: CASRDQGKAFF.

In this sample, this clone turned up many times. V is TRBV10-3 and J is TRBJ2-5; 9 nucleotides align to TRBD2. This CDR3 is built from 18 residues. V dropped 2 bases and J dropped 1; count of bases not matched to a gene: 11. Germline V gene lookup returns CDR1 ENHRY and CDR2 SYGVKD. The CDR3 nucleotides are TGTGCCATCAGTGAGCCGCACCCGGGACTAGCCCTCCAAGAGACCCAGTACTTC. This translates into CAISEPHPGLALQETQYF.

This clone was counted at least ten times. The gene calls are TRBV15 and TRBJ2-5; the D gene could be TRBD1 or TRBD2 (5 bases each). The CDR3 is made up of 14 amino acids. Trimming shortened V by 0 bases and J by 3 bases, and 8 bases separated the two germline ends. CDR1 and CDR2 from the germline V gene are LNHNV and YYDKDF (reference sequence). The chain's CDR3 is CATSRDRGKETQYF. The CDR3 coding sequence is TGTGCCACCAGCAGAGACCGGGGCAAAGAGACCCAGTACTTC.

This clone was counted only a few times. This could be a read error, since a much larger clone is one nucleotide away. Other DNA sequences of this sample code for an identical CDR3. The chain combines TRBV29-1 with TRBJ1-1; D call uncertain. This CDR3 comprises 12 residues. Germline values: CDR1 SQVTM, CDR2 ANQGSEA. CDR3 DNA: TGCAGCGTTGGAGACGCAAAAACTGAAGCCTTCTTT. This gives the protein CSVGDAKTEAFF. Full variable domain (missing parts from reference TRBV29-1 and TRBJ1-1): SAVISQKPSRDICQRGTSLTIQCQVDSQVTMMFWYRQQPGQSLTLIATANQGSEATYESGFVIDKFPISRPNLTFSTLTVSNMSPEDSSIYLCSVGDAKTEAFFGQGTRLTVV.

The chain couples TRBV7-9 to TRBJ1-2; D remains ambiguous. The CDR3 is 12 amino acids. CDR1 and CDR2 from the germline V gene are SEHNR and FQNEAQ (reference sequence). V lost 8 bases and J 12 bases, leaving 19 bases between the germline ends. CDR3 coding DNA: TGTGCCAGCTCTGAGGGCCCCAATGGTGACACCTTC. It translates to CASSEGPNGDTF. The whole variable domain, filled in from reference TRBV7-9 and TRBJ1-2, reads DTGVSQNPRHKITKRGQNVTFRCDPISEHNRLYWYRQTLGQGPEFLTYFQNEAQLEKSRLLSDRFSAERPKGSFSTLEIQRTEQGDSAMYLCASSEGPNGDTFGSGTRLTVV.

This clone was found many times. This may be a read error: a much more frequent sequence differs by one nucleotide. Other DNA sequences within the sample encode an identical CDR3. V is TRBV3-1 and J is TRBJ2-6; 9 positions match TRBD1. This CDR3 contains 18 residues. Trimming took 4 bases from V and 4 from J; bases not matched to a gene: 11. Germline V lookup: CDR1 LGHDT, CDR2 YNNKEL (reference sequence). The CDR3 region has the DNA TGTGCCAGCAGCCGCTCCGGGACAGGGATCTCGGGGGCCAACGTCCTGACTTTC. Its protein is CASSRSGTGISGANVLTF.

This clone came up many times. The V call is TRBV11-1, the J call TRBJ2-1, with 9 bases lining up with TRBD2. Germline assignment: CDR1 SGHAT and CDR2 FQDESV (reference sequence). CDR3 length equals 14 residues. With V trimmed by 4 bases and J by 7 bases, 5 bases remained unmatched. In DNA form, the CDR3 reads TGTGCCAGCAGCTCTAGCGGGAATAGGAATGAGCAGTTCTTC. This gives the protein CASSSSGNRNEQFF. The full variable domain, with the rest looked up from reference TRBV11-1 and TRBJ2-1, is EAEVAQSPRYKITEKSQAVAFWCDPISGHATLYWYRQILGQGPELLVQFQDESVVDDSQLPKDRFSAERLKGVDSTLKIQPAELGDSAMYLCASSSSGNRNEQFFGPGTRLTVL.

This clone was counted ten times or more. The chain combines TRBV19 with TRBJ1-5; D gene ambiguous. The CDR3 runs to 16 residues. V dropped 5 bases and J dropped 4 bases, with 18 bases sitting between them. Germline loops: CDR1 LNHDA, CDR2 SQIVND (reference sequence). The CDR3 nucleotides are TGTGCCAGTAGTGCCCCCCGGGGTCCCCAGAATCAGCCCCAGCATTTT. Its protein product is CASSAPRGPQNQPQHF.